The 32 T cell receptor beta chains below were found in one sample sequenced in a study of graft-versus-host responses after intestinal transplantation. Method: immunoSEQ multiplex PCR; TCRdb's copy keeps in-frame clones and lacks some. This sample carries about 50,000 clones, 80% to 95% of them seen once, and the ten largest clones take over 2%. For these TCRs, the target antigens are not known. The sequenced sample was unstimulated CD4+ T cells sorted from spleen or lymph node cells, obtained before transplant. These receptor sequences come from a human donor who was the organ donor for an intestinal transplant.

The chain employs TRBV11-3 and TRBJ2-5; unclear D gene. The CDR3 sequence is 13 residues long. Trimming removed 5 bases at V and 1 base at J, with 8 bases between. Germline CDR1 reads SGHNT; CDR2 reads YENEEA. This chain's CDR3 is CASSPLGQETQYF. CDR3 nucleotides: TGTGCCAGCAGCCCCCTAGGCCAAGAGACCCAGTACTTC.

This chain connects TRBV6-5 to TRBJ1-4; D not certain. The CDR3 loop spans 14 amino acids. CDR1 is MNHEY, CDR2 SVGAGI, per germline. Trimming took 2 bases from V and 0 from J, leaving 4 bases between them. CDR3 region: CASSYRPTNEKLFF. The DNA for the CDR3 is TGTGCCAGCAGTTACAGACCAACTAATGAAAAACTGTTTTTT.

The CDR3 loop reads CASSPARLAGYNEQFF. CDR3 nucleotides: TGTGCCAGCAGCCCTGCGCGACTAGCGGGATACAATGAGCAGTTCTTC. The chain couples TRBV9 to TRBJ2-1; 11 bases agree with TRBD2. The CDR3 is made up of 16 amino acids. Germline values: CDR1 SGDLS, CDR2 YYNGEE. The V segment lost 4 bases and the J segment 4 bases; nucleotides outside the gene matches: 7.

CDR3: CASRVKLWRKYNEQFF. The CDR3 nucleotides read TGTGCCAGCAGGGTCAAGCTATGGCGAAAGTACAATGAGCAGTTCTTC. The chain employs TRBV6-4 and TRBJ2-1; D not certain. With 6 bases removed from V and 4 bases from J, the gap between germline ends came to 19 bases. Germline V lookup: CDR1 MRHNA, CDR2 SNTAGT. The CDR3 length is 16 residues.

Written as DNA, the CDR3 is TGCGCCAGCAGCTACCGACAGGGAGGAGGAGAGACCCAGTACTTC. It yields the protein CASSYRQGGGETQYF. The rearrangement uses TRBV4-1 and TRBJ2-5, with a tentative D call TRBD1 (7 bases). Germline V gene lookup returns CDR1 MGHRA and CDR2 YSYEKL. The CDR3 consists of 15 residues. Between the trimmed V and J ends, which lost 5 bases and 4 bases, there was a span of 17 bases.

This chain uses TRBV30 with TRBJ2-5; tentative D call: TRBD1 (8 bases). The germline V gene encodes CDR1 GTSNPN and CDR2 SVGIG (reference sequence). CDR3 length: 13 residues. The DNA for the CDR3 is TGTGCTACCACAGGGGGGGGAGGAGAGACCCAGTACTTC. Residues: CATTGGGGETQYF.

The chain joins TRBV11-3 to TRBJ2-5; 7 nucleotides agree with TRBD1. V trimming: 5 bases; J trimming: 3 bases; junction bases outside the gene matches: 12. Per germline, CDR1 SGHNT and CDR2 YENEEA. The CDR3 covers 16 residues. CDR3 sequence reads: CASSLRQGWVKETQYF. CDR3 nucleotides: TGTGCCAGCAGCCTCCGACAGGGTTGGGTTAAAGAGACCCAGTACTTC.

The chain recombines TRBV30 with TRBJ2-3; weak D call: TRBD1 (5 bases). The germline CDR1 and CDR2 sequences are GTSNPN and SVGIG (reference sequence). V dropped 0 bases and J dropped 1 base, with 14 bases sitting between them. The CDR3 contains 16 residues. CDR3 nucleotides: TGTGCCTGGAGTGTCCCCAGGGCGGCCCGCACAGATACGCAGTATTTT. Encoded protein: CAWSVPRAARTDTQYF.

The chain is built from TRBV7-2 and TRBJ2-2; D may match TRBD1 or TRBD2 (6 bases each). Germline assignment: CDR1 SGHTA and CDR2 FQGNSA. The CDR3 totals 16 residues. Trimming left V 4 bases short and J 3 bases short, with 15 bases between. The CDR3 DNA follows: TGTGCCAGCAGCTCTAGGGGGGTAACGTACACCGGGGAGCTGTTTTTT. Protein product: CASSSRGVTYTGELFF.

The V and J genes are TRBV11-3 and TRBJ2-3, with TRBD1 matching over 10 bases. Germline CDR1 is SGHNT and CDR2 is YENEEA. J was trimmed by 6 bases and V by 3 bases; bases with no gene match: 3. The CDR3 is 14 amino acids. The CDR3 region is CASSLDRGVDTQYF. DNA of the CDR3: TGTGCCAGCAGCTTGGACAGGGGGGTGGATACGCAGTATTTT.

This chain uses TRBV28 with TRBJ2-7; D might be TRBD2 (6 bases). Trimming removed 11 bases from V and 0 bases from J, with 11 bases in between. The CDR3 spans 12 residues. Looked up from germline, CDR1 is MDHEN and CDR2 is SYDVKM. In nucleotides, the CDR3 is TGTGCCGGGGGGACCAGCTCCTACGAGCAGTACTTC. As protein: CAGGTSSYEQYF.

The V and J genes are TRBV6-6 and TRBJ2-7; 9 nucleotides match TRBD2. Germline V CDR1 and CDR2: MNHNY, SVGAGI (reference sequence). The CDR3 has 14 amino acids. The J segment lost 3 bases and the V segment lost 8 bases, leaving 8 bases of the junction unmatched. CDR3 loop: CASGREGGGYEQYF. CDR3 in DNA: TGTGCCAGCGGGCGGGAGGGAGGTGGCTACGAGCAGTACTTC.

The chain couples TRBV19 to TRBJ2-1; 8 bases map to TRBD2. There are 13 residues in the CDR3. The germline gives CDR1 LNHDA, CDR2 SQIVND (reference sequence). V shed 3 bases and J 6 bases; nucleotides not matched to a gene: 1. CDR3 loop: CASSIRGGNEQFF. Written as DNA, the CDR3 is TGTGCCAGTAGTATCCGGGGGGGCAATGAGCAGTTCTTC. Variable domain in full (rest from reference TRBV19 and TRBJ2-1): DGGITQSPKYLFRKEGQNVTLSCEQNLNHDAMYWYRQDPGQGLRLIYYSQIVNDFQKGDIAEGYSVSREKKESFPLTVTSAQKNPTAFYLCASSIRGGNEQFFGPGTRLTVL.

This chain connects TRBV2 to TRBJ2-3, with TRBD1 identical over 7 bases. Looked up from germline, CDR1 is SNHLY and CDR2 is FYNNEI. The CDR3 contains 13 residues. With V trimmed by 7 bases and J by 1 base, 2 bases remained unmatched. Written as DNA, the CDR3 is TGTGCCAGCATCACAGGGGGCACAGATACGCAGTATTTT. It codes for CASITGGTDTQYF.

This chain uses TRBV18 with TRBJ2-3, with 11 bases identical to TRBD2. The V and J ends lost 1 base and 0 bases, in that order; junction bases with no gene match: 0. CDR1 is KGHSH and CDR2 is LQKENI in the germline V gene. The CDR3 runs to 16 residues. The CDR3 reads CASSPRTSGSTDTQYF. The CDR3 DNA follows: TGTGCCAGCTCACCACGGACTAGCGGGAGCACAGATACGCAGTATTTT. Full variable domain (outside the CDR3, taken from reference TRBV18 and TRBJ2-3): NAGVMQNPRHLVRRRGQEARLRCSPMKGHSHVYWYRQLPEEGLKFMVYLQKENIIDESGMPKERFSAEFPKEGPSILRIQQVVRGDSAAYFCASSPRTSGSTDTQYFGPGTRLTVL.

V and J are TRBV10-3 and TRBJ2-7, with 8 nucleotides matching TRBD1. The length of the CDR3 is 16 residues. Per the germline V gene, CDR1 is ENHRY and CDR2 is SYGVKD. V trimming: 4 bases; J trimming: 5 bases; junction bases outside the gene matches: 13. The CDR3 loop is CAISGAWTGNGNEQYF. The CDR3 DNA follows: TGTGCCATCAGTGGCGCTTGGACAGGGAACGGCAACGAGCAGTACTTC.

This chain connects TRBV4-3 to TRBJ2-4; 9 bases agree with TRBD1. The V gene's germline CDR1 is LGHNA and CDR2 YSLEER. J gave up 10 bases and V 1 base, and 5 bases lay outside the gene matches. The CDR3 is 14 amino acids. The CDR3 DNA is TGCGCCAGCAGCCAAGGGGGACAGGGTGGGATTCAGTACTTC. Residues: CASSQGGQGGIQYF.

The chain is built from TRBV6-1 and TRBJ2-5; 8 nucleotides line up with TRBD1. The DNA end lines up better with TRBJ2-7; the J call may be wrong. The CDR3 runs 14 residues. Per the germline V gene, CDR1 is MNHNS and CDR2 is SASEGT. The CDR3, as DNA: TGTGCCAGCAGTGAGGACAGGGCAACCTACGAGCAGTACTTC. It translates to CASSEDRATYEQYF.

This rearrangement joins TRBV2 to TRBJ2-2, with D hard to call. The CDR3 is 14 residues long. V lost 10 bases and J 4 bases, leaving 16 bases between the germline ends. The V gene's germline CDR1 is SNHLY and CDR2 FYNNEI. CDR3 protein: CATQSQVPTGELFF. The CDR3 nucleotides read TGTGCCACCCAAAGCCAGGTCCCCACCGGGGAGCTGTTTTTT.

The CDR3 reads CASSLDNRPGIRDANTGELFF. Here the CDR3 DNA reads TGTGCCAGCAGCTTAGATAACAGGCCAGGGATTCGCGACGCGAACACCGGGGAGCTGTTTTTT. V usage is TRBV7-6 and J usage is TRBJ2-2, with D perhaps TRBD1 (5 bases). Germline V gene lookup returns CDR1 SGHVS and CDR2 FNYEAQ. This CDR3 is built from 21 residues. V was cut by 1 base and J by 0 bases, with 24 bases left in between.

The rearrangement uses TRBV27 and TRBJ1-1, with unresolved D. Trimming stripped 7 bases from V and 11 bases from J, with 20 bases between. This CDR3 region has 13 residues. Germline loops: CDR1 MNHEY, CDR2 SMNVEV (reference sequence). The CDR3 loop reads CASTLGRGSRAFF. The CDR3, as DNA: TGTGCCAGCACCCTCGGACGCGGATCACGGGCTTTCTTT.

The gene calls are TRBV2 and TRBJ2-1; D gene unclear. Germline V gene sequence: CDR1 SNHLY, CDR2 FYNNEI. The CDR3 length is 13 residues. The V and J ends lost 0 bases and 6 bases respectively, with 6 bases between them. The CDR3 region is CASSEAGSNEQFF. The CDR3, as DNA: TGTGCCAGCAGTGAAGCGGGTTCCAATGAGCAGTTCTTC.

This chain joins TRBV7-9 and TRBJ2-1; unclear D gene. With 0 bases removed from V and 0 bases from J, the gap between germline ends came to 9 bases. Per the germline V gene, CDR1 is SEHNR and CDR2 is FQNEAQ (reference sequence). CDR3 size: 16 residues. CDR3 nucleotide sequence: TGTGCCAGCAGCTTAGCGCTTAGGAGCTCCTACAATGAGCAGTTCTTC. Encoded protein: CASSLALRSSYNEQFF. Supplemented by reference TRBV7-9 and TRBJ2-1, the full variable domain reads DTGVSQNPRHKITKRGQNVTFRCDPISEHNRLYWYRQTLGQGPEFLTYFQNEAQLEKSRLLSDRFSAERPKGSFSTLEIQRTEQGDSAMYLCASSLALRSSYNEQFFGPGTRLTVL.

The chain couples TRBV30 to TRBJ1-5, with D maybe TRBD1 (5 bases). The CDR3 loop spans 13 amino acids. CDR1 and CDR2 from the germline V gene are GTSNPN and SVGIG (reference sequence). CDR3 sequence reads: CALGVASNQPQHF. The CDR3 DNA reads as TGTGCACTAGGGGTTGCGAGCAATCAGCCCCAGCATTTT.

V and J are TRBV25-1 and TRBJ1-2, with D possibly matching TRBD1 (5 bases). The CDR3 has 16 residues. Germline assignment: CDR1 MGHDK and CDR2 SYGVNS. V dropped 2 bases and J dropped 3 bases, with 16 bases sitting between them. The CDR3 bases are TGTGCCAGCAGTGAACCTGGAAAGGGAGGGGACTATGGCTACACCTTC. Its translation: CASSEPGKGGDYGYTF.

V is TRBV6-5 and J is TRBJ2-7; 7 nucleotides agree with TRBD1. V lost 2 bases to trimming and J lost 3 bases; unmatched junction nucleotides: 1. CDR3 length: 13 amino acids. Germline V lookup: CDR1 MNHEY, CDR2 SVGAGI. Here the CDR3 DNA reads TGTGCCAGCAGTTACGACAGGGTCTACGAGCAGTACTTC. It is translated as CASSYDRVYEQYF.

The chain combines TRBV30 with TRBJ2-2; 7 bases agree with TRBD1. Germline CDR1 reads GTSNPN; CDR2 reads SVGIG (reference sequence). V was clipped by 2 bases and J by 3 bases; unmatched bases: 6. The CDR3 length is 15 residues. In DNA form, the CDR3 reads TGTGCCTGGAGTAAAGGGGGCTGGGACACCGGGGAGCTGTTTTTT. It codes for CAWSKGGWDTGELFF.

The chain recombines TRBV10-1 with TRBJ2-4; D ambiguous. The germline V gene encodes CDR1 WNHNN and CDR2 SYGVQD (reference sequence). This CDR3 is 16 amino acids long. Between the trimmed V and J ends, which lost 4 bases and 0 bases, there was a span of 13 bases. CDR3 loop: CASSGTSVLAKNIQYF. The DNA for the CDR3 is TGCGCCAGCAGTGGGACCTCAGTTCTAGCCAAAAACATTCAGTACTTC.

The J gene is TRBJ2-5, the V gene TRBV11-1; 10 nucleotides agree with TRBD2. There are 17 residues in the CDR3. Per germline, CDR1 SGHAT and CDR2 FQDESV (reference sequence). Losses at the gene ends were 3 bases for V and 2 bases for J; bases not matched to a gene: 9. The CDR3 nucleotides are TGTGCCAGCAGCTTGCGATCGGGACTAGCGAGACAAGAGACCCAGTACTTC. It yields the protein CASSLRSGLARQETQYF.

The genes are TRBV18 and TRBJ2-5; 8 bases match TRBD2. The end of the DNA is better explained by TRBJ2-7, so the J call may be wrong. The CDR3 has 14 residues. Germline assignment: CDR1 KGHSH and CDR2 LQKENI. CDR3 residues: CASSPASGSPEQYF. The DNA for the CDR3 is TGTGCCAGCTCACCGGCGAGCGGGAGTCCCGAGCAGTACTTC.

The chain recombines TRBV5-1 with TRBJ2-7, with TRBD2 identical over 7 bases. CDR3 length equals 14 residues. Germline V gene sequence: CDR1 SGHRS, CDR2 YFSETQ. V lost 4 bases to trimming and J lost 2 bases; unmatched junction nucleotides: 6. In DNA form, the CDR3 reads TGCGCCAGCAGCGGCGGGAGAATTCCCTACGAGCAGTACTTC. Its translation is CASSGGRIPYEQYF.

This chain links TRBV30 with TRBJ2-5, with D uncertain. The CDR3 consists of 11 residues. Between the trimmed V and J ends, which lost 2 bases and 5 bases, there was a span of 6 bases. Germline values: CDR1 GTSNPN, CDR2 SVGIG (reference sequence). CDR3 nucleotides: TGTGCCTGGAGTCCACAGGAGACCCAGTACTTC. Amino acids: CAWSPQETQYF.